A single sample is the source of the 19 T cell receptor beta chains below, sequenced in a study of sequential checkpoint blockade in melanoma. This sample's treatment: randomized to nivolumab then ipilimumab (arm A) or the reverse (arm B). Here immunoSEQ multiplex PCR was the method, and the copy in TCRdb shows in-frame clones only, minus some. The sample carries roughly 3,000 clones, less than 25% recorded once. The source was tumor tissue (inferred from file names), collected from a patient given nivolumab and ipilimumab in sequence. The receptors come from a human donor with melanoma.

This clone was recorded many times. The V gene is TRBV11-3, the J gene TRBJ2-3, with a weak D call TRBD1 (5 bases). Trimming pared 4 bases from V and 0 bases from J, leaving 8 bases between. This CDR3 contains 14 residues. Germline V gene lookup returns CDR1 SGHNT and CDR2 YENEEA. CDR3 residues: CASSWGLSTDTQYF. The CDR3 DNA follows: TGTGCCAGCAGCTGGGGCCTGAGCACAGATACGCAGTATTTT.

V gene TRBV19 combines with J gene TRBJ2-2; possibly TRBD2 for D (6 bases). Germline V CDR1 and CDR2: LNHDA, SQIVND (reference sequence). V was cut by 4 bases and J by 6 bases, with 12 bases left in between. The CDR3 is made up of 14 amino acids. The CDR3 DNA is TGTGCCAGTAGTACTCTTCCGGGAGCCGGGGAGCTGTTTTTT. Translating it yields CASSTLPGAGELFF. Full variable domain (remainder filled in from reference TRBV19 and TRBJ2-2): DGGITQSPKYLFRKEGQNVTLSCEQNLNHDAMYWYRQDPGQGLRLIYYSQIVNDFQKGDIAEGYSVSREKKESFPLTVTSAQKNPTAFYLCASSTLPGAGELFFGEGSRLTVL.

This clone was seen more than once but under ten times. This rearrangement joins TRBV9 to TRBJ1-1; D not resolved. CDR1 SGDLS and CDR2 YYNGEE come from the germline V gene. The CDR3 is 13 amino acids. Between the trimmed V and J ends, which lost 4 bases and 1 base, there was a span of 8 bases. In nucleotides, the CDR3 is TGTGCCAGCAGCTTAGCCCCGAACACTGAAGCTTTCTTT. This gives the protein CASSLAPNTEAFF.

The gene calls are TRBV12-5 and TRBJ1-3; D unclear. The V end lost 2 bases, the J end lost 1 base, and 3 bases lay between the germline ends. CDR1 and CDR2 (germline): LGHNT, FRNRAP. The CDR3 covers 13 residues. The CDR3 DNA is TGTGCTAGTGGTTTGTTGTCTGGAAACACCATATATTTT. Residues: CASGLLSGNTIYF.

The chain uses TRBV6-8 and TRBJ2-1, with D perhaps matching TRBD2 (5 bases). CDR3 size: 14 residues. Trimming took 3 bases from V and 6 from J, leaving 12 bases between them. Germline loops: CDR1 MNHGY, CDR2 SAAAGT. Here the CDR3 DNA reads TGTGCCAGCAGTTATAACGAGGGCGGCAATGAGCAGTTCTTC. It translates to CASSYNEGGNEQFF.

The chain has TRBV19 and TRBJ1-1; 7 bases align to TRBD1. Germline V gene lookup returns CDR1 LNHDA and CDR2 SQIVND (reference sequence). The junction had 4 bases not matched to a gene; V was cut back by 5 bases and J by 1 base. This CDR3 spans 14 amino acids. The CDR3 sequence is CASSYRGTNTEAFF. CDR3 nucleotides: TGTGCCAGTAGTTACAGGGGAACGAACACTGAAGCTTTCTTT.

This clone occurred a few times. The chain employs TRBV1 and TRBJ2-1; the listed D gene, TRBD2, was not tested against the DNA. TRBV1 is marked as a pseudogene. This CDR3 is built from 18 residues. The CDR3 spells CASSQDRGGEGSYNEQFF. CDR3 nucleotide sequence: TGCGCCAGCAGCCAAGATCGCGGGGGGGAGGGCTCCTACAATGAGCAGTTCTTC.

This clone has only a few counts. The chain carries TRBV18 and TRBJ1-5; D not certain. The CDR3 extends over 14 amino acids. Germline V lookup: CDR1 KGHSH, CDR2 LQKENI. Trimming removed 4 bases from V and 3 bases from J, with 10 bases in between. The CDR3 region is CASSLPAYNQPQHF. Written as DNA, the CDR3 is TGTGCCAGCTCACTCCCGGCCTACAATCAGCCCCAGCATTTT.

This clone is deemed medium-sized (0.01 to 0.1%). The V and J genes are TRBV6-8 and TRBJ2-7, with D perhaps TRBD2 (6 bases). The CDR3 is 13 residues long. The germline V gene has CDR1 MNHGY and CDR2 SAAAGT. V dropped 6 bases and J dropped 6 bases, with 15 bases sitting between them. The CDR3 DNA is TGTGCCAGCAGGCGCCGGGGACTGGGCGAGCAGTACTTC. As protein: CASRRRGLGEQYF.

By share, this clone ranks as medium-sized (0.01 to 0.1%). The V and J genes are TRBV6-8 and TRBJ2-7; 15 bases line up with TRBD2. The CDR3 loop spans 14 amino acids. CDR1 is MNHGY, CDR2 SAAAGT, per germline. Germline trimming cut 9 bases from V and 2 bases from J; bases unmatched to any gene: 2. CDR3 in DNA: TGTGCCAGTGGGACTAGCGGGGGGACCTACGAGCAGTACTTC. It is translated as CASGTSGGTYEQYF.

There are many counts of this clone. J is TRBJ2-1 and V is TRBV11-3; D is possibly TRBD1 or TRBD2 (5 bases each). CDR1 is SGHNT, CDR2 YENEEA, per germline. This CDR3 spans 15 amino acids. Between the trimmed V and J ends, which lost 5 bases and 5 bases, there was a span of 16 bases. CDR3 sequence reads: CASSPQGTGDNEQFF. The CDR3 coding sequence is TGTGCCAGCAGCCCTCAAGGGACCGGCGACAATGAGCAGTTCTTC.

V and J are TRBV5-1 and TRBJ1-3; 8 bases are a match to TRBD1. From germline, CDR1 is SGHRS and CDR2 YFSETQ. V trimming: 5 bases; J trimming: 4 bases; junction bases outside the gene matches: 8. The CDR3 is made up of 15 amino acids. Here the CDR3 reads CASSLQGAEGNTIYF. The DNA for the CDR3 is TGCGCCAGCAGTTTGCAGGGGGCGGAAGGAAACACCATATATTTT.

This chain uses TRBV12-5 with TRBJ1-5; no definite D call. V was clipped by 0 bases and J by 3 bases, with 9 bases between them. CDR1 and CDR2 from the germline V gene are LGHNT and FRNRAP. The CDR3 loop spans 15 amino acids. This CDR3 is CASGLVGSHNQPQHF. The CDR3 coding sequence is TGTGCTAGTGGTTTGGTAGGCAGCCACAATCAGCCCCAGCATTTT.

The chain recombines TRBV15 with TRBJ1-1; D is perhaps TRBD1 (5 bases). This CDR3 region has 14 residues. Germline CDR1 is LNHNV and CDR2 is YYDKDF (reference sequence). Trimming left V 0 bases short and J 0 bases short, with 5 bases between. Here the CDR3 DNA reads TGTGCCACCAGCAGAGACAGGGTGAACACTGAAGCTTTCTTT. This codes for CATSRDRVNTEAFF.

The chain uses TRBV9 and TRBJ1-1; no firm D call. V was trimmed by 0 bases and J by 7 bases, leaving 10 bases between them. The germline CDR1 and CDR2 sequences are SGDLS and YYNGEE. This CDR3 spans 13 amino acids. The CDR3 sequence: CASSVGSPGEAFF. CDR3 DNA sequence: TGTGCCAGCAGCGTAGGATCCCCCGGTGAAGCTTTCTTT.

The sample holds many counts of this clone. One end of the junction does not line up with germline, which may come from a read error. The chain links TRBV11-3 to TRBJ2-1, with D possibly being TRBD1 (5 bases). This CDR3 spans 15 amino acids. Germline CDR1 reads SGHNT; CDR2 reads YENEEA. CDR3 amino acids: CASRLDSTPYNEQFF. CDR3 in DNA: TGTGCCAGCAGGTTAGACAGTACACCCTACAATGAGCAGTTCTTC.

The chain combines TRBV30 with TRBJ2-1; 12 bases map to TRBD2. Germline V gene lookup returns CDR1 GTSNPN and CDR2 SVGIG (reference sequence). This CDR3 has 17 amino acids. The junction had 14 bases not matched to a gene; V was cut back by 2 bases and J by 9 bases. CDR3 protein: CAWSSMGLAGGPIEQFF. The CDR3 DNA follows: TGTGCCTGGAGTTCAATGGGGCTAGCGGGGGGGCCTATTGAGCAGTTCTTC.

This clone was found a few times. This chain uses TRBV6-8 with TRBJ2-2; 8 bases line up with TRBD1. V lost 6 bases to trimming and J lost 6 bases; unmatched junction nucleotides: 9. The CDR3 is 15 residues long. Germline V gene lookup returns CDR1 MNHGY and CDR2 SAAAGT. The chain's CDR3 is CASSRNRGTAGELFF. The CDR3 region has the DNA TGTGCCAGCAGCCGGAACAGGGGGACAGCCGGGGAGCTGTTTTTT.

The rearrangement uses TRBV19 and TRBJ2-3, with D unresolved. From germline, CDR1 is LNHDA and CDR2 SQIVND (reference sequence). This CDR3 is 11 amino acids long. The V gene lost 6 bases and the J gene lost 2 bases, with 3 bases spanning the gap. The CDR3 coding sequence is TGTGCCAGTAGATTCACAGATACGCAGTATTTT. This codes for CASRFTDTQYF. Filled out from reference TRBV19 and TRBJ2-3, the complete variable domain reads DGGITQSPKYLFRKEGQNVTLSCEQNLNHDAMYWYRQDPGQGLRLIYYSQIVNDFQKGDIAEGYSVSREKKESFPLTVTSAQKNPTAFYLCASRFTDTQYFGPGTRLTVL.